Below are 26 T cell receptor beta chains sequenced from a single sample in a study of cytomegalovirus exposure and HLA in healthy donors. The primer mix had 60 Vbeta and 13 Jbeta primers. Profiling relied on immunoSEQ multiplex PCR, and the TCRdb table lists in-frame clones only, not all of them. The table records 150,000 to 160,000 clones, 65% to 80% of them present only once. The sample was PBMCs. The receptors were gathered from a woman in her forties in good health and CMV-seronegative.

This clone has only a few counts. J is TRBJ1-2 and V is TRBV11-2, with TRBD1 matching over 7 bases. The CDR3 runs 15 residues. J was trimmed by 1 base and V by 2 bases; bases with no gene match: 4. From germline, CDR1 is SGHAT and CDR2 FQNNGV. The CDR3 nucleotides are TGTGCCAGCAGCTTAACAGGGGAGGTTAACTATGGCTACACCTTC. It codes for CASSLTGEVNYGYTF.

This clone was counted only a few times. CDR3 sequence: CASSASPAGEKDTQYF. The CDR3 nucleotides read TGTGCCAGCAGTGCCTCCCCAGCCGGAGAGAAAGATACGCAGTATTTT. The rearrangement joins TRBV6-4 to TRBJ2-3; D gene unclear. The CDR3 contains 16 residues. Germline assignment: CDR1 MRHNA and CDR2 SNTAGT. Between the trimmed V and J ends, which lost 4 bases and 5 bases, there was a span of 19 bases.

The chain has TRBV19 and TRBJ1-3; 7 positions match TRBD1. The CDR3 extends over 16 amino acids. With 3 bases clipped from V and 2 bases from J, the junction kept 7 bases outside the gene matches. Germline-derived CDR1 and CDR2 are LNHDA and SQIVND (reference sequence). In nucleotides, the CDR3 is TGTGCCAGTAGTATCCCGGACAGGTGGCCTGGAAACACCATATATTTT. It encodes CASSIPDRWPGNTIYF.

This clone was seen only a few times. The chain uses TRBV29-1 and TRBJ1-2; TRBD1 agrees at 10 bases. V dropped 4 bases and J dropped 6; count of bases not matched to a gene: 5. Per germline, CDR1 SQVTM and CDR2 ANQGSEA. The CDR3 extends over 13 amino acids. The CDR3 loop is CSVGWDRGNGYTF. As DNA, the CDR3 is TGCAGCGTTGGTTGGGACAGGGGTAATGGCTACACCTTC.

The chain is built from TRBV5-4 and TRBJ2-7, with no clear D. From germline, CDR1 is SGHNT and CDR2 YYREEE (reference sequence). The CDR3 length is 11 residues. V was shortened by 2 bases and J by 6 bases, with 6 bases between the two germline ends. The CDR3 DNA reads TGTGCCAGCAGCTTCGGTGGCGAGCAGTACTTC. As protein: CASSFGGEQYF.

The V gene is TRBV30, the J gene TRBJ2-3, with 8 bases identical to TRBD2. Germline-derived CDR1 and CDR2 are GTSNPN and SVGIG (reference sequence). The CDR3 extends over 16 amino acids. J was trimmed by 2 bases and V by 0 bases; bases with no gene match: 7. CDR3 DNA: TGTGCCTGGAGTGTACGAGGTAGCGGGGCCACAGATACGCAGTATTTT. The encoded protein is CAWSVRGSGATDTQYF.

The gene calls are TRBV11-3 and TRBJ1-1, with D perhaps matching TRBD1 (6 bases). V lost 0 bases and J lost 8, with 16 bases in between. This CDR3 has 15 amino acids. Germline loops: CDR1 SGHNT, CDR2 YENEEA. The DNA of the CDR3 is TGTGCCAGCAGCTTAGATCTGTTAGGGACAACCGAAGCTTTCTTT. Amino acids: CASSLDLLGTTEAFF. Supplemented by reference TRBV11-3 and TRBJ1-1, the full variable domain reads EAGVVQSPRYKIIEKKQPVAFWCNPISGHNTLYWYLQNLGQGPELLIRYENEEAVDDSQLPKDRFSAERLKGVDSTLKIQPAELGDSAVYLCASSLDLLGTTEAFFGQGTRLTVV.

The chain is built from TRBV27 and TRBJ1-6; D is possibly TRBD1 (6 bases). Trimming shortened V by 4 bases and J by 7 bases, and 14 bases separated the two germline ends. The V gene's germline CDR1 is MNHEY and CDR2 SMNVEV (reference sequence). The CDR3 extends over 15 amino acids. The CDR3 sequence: CASSWATRGNSPLHF. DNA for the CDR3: TGTGCCAGCAGTTGGGCCACCAGGGGCAATTCACCCCTCCACTTT.

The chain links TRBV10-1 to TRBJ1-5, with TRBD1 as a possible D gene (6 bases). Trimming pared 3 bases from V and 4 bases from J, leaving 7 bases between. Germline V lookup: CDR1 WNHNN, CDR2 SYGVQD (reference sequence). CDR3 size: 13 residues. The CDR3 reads CASSDRGNQPQHF. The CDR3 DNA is TGCGCCAGCAGTGATAGGGGGAATCAGCCCCAGCATTTT.

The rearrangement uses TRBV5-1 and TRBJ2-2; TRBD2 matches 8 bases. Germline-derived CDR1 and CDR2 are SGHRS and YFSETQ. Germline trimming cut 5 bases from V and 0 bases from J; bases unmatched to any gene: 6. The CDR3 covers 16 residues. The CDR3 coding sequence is TGCGCCAGCAGGCATGGACTAGCAGCGAACACCGGGGAGCTGTTTTTT. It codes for CASRHGLAANTGELFF.

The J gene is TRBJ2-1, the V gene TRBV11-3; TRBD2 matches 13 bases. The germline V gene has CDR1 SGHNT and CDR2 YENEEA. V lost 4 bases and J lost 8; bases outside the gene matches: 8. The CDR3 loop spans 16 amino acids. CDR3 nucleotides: TGTGCCAGCAGCTCCGGACTAGCGGGAGTAAGATATGAGCAGTTCTTC. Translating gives CASSSGLAGVRYEQFF.

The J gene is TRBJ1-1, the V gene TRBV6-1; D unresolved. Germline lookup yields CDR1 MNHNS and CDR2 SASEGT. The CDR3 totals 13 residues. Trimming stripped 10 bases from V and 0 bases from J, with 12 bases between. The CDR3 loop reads CATNTQVNTEAFF. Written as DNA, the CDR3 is TGTGCCACCAATACCCAGGTGAACACTGAAGCTTTCTTT.

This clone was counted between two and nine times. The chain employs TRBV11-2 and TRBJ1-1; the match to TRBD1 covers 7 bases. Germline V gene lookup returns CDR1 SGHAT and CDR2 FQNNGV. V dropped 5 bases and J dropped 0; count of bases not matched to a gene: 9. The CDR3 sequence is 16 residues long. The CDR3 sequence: CASSPRLRGVNTEAFF. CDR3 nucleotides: TGTGCCAGCAGCCCACGACTCAGGGGGGTGAACACTGAAGCTTTCTTT.

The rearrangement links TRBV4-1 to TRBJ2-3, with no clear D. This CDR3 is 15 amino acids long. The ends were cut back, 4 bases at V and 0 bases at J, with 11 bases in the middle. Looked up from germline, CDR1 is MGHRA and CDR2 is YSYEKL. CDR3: CASSPYLPSTDTQYF. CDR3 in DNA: TGCGCCAGCAGCCCTTATCTCCCCAGCACAGATACGCAGTATTTT.

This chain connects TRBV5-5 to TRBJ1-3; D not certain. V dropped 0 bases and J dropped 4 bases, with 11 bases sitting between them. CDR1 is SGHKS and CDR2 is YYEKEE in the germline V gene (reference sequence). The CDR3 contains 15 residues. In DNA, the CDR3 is TGTGCCAGCAGCTTGGTAGGTTCGGGAGGAAACACCATATATTTT. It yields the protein CASSLVGSGGNTIYF.

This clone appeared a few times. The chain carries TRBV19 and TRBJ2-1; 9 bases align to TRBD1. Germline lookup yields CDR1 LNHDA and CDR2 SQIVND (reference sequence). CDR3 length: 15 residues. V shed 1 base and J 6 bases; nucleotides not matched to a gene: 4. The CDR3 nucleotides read TGTGCCAGTAGTATAGGGACAGGGGTAGGCAATGAGCAGTTCTTC. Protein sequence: CASSIGTGVGNEQFF.

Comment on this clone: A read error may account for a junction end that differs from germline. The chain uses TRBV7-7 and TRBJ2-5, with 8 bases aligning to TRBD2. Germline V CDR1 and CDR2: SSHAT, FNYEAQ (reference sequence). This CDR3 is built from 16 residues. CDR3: CASSQGSGTFRETQYF. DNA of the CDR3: TGTGCTAGCAGCCAGGGTAGCGGGACTTTTCGAGAGACCCAGTACTTC.

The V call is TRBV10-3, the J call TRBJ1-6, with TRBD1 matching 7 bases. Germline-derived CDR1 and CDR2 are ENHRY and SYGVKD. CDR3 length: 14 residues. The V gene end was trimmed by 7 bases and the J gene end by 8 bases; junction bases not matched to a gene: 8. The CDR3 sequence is CAITQGVRDSPLHF. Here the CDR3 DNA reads TGTGCCATCACGCAGGGGGTCCGGGATTCACCCCTCCACTTT.

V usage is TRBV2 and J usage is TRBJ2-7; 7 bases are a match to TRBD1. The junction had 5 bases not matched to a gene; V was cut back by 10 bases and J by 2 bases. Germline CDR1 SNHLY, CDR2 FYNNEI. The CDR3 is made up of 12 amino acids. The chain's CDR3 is CATRQGAYEQYF. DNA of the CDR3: TGTGCCACCCGCCAGGGGGCCTACGAGCAGTACTTC.

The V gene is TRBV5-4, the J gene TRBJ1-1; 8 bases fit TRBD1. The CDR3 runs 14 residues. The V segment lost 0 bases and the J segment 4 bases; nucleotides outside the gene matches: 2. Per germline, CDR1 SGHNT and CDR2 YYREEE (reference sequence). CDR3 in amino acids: CASSLGTGSTEAFF. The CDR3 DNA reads TGTGCCAGCAGCTTGGGGACAGGGAGCACTGAAGCTTTCTTT.

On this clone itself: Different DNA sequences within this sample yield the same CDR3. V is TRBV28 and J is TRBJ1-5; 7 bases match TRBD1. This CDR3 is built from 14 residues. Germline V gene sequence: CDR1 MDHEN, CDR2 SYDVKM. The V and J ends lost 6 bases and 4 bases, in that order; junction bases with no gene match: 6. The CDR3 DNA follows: TGTGCCAGCAGGGAGGGGGCTCGTAATCAGCCCCAGCATTTT. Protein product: CASREGARNQPQHF.

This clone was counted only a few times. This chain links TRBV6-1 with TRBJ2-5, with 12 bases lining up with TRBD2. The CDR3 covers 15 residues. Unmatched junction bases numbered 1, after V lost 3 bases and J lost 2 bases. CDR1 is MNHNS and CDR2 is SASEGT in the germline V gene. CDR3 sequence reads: CASSDLAGGQETQYF. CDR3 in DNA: TGTGCCAGCAGTGACCTAGCGGGGGGGCAAGAGACCCAGTACTTC.

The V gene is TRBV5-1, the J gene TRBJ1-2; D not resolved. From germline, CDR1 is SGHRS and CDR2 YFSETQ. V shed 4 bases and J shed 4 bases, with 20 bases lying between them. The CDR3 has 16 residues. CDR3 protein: CASSPTGVEGVYGYTF. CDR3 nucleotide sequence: TGCGCCAGCAGCCCCACCGGGGTAGAGGGAGTCTATGGCTACACCTTC.

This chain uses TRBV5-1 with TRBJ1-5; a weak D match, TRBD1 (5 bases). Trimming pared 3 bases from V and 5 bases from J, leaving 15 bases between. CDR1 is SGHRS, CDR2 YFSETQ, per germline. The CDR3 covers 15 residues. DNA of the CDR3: TGCGCCAGCAGCTCCACCCCAGGGTGGGATCAGCCCCAGCATTTT. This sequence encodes CASSSTPGWDQPQHF.

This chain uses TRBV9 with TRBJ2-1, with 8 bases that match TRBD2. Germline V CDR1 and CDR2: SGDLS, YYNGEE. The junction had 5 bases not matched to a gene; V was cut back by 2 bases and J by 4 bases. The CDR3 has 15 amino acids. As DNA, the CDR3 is TGTGCCAGCAGCGTTAAGATAGCGGGATACAATGAGCAGTTCTTC. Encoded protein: CASSVKIAGYNEQFF.

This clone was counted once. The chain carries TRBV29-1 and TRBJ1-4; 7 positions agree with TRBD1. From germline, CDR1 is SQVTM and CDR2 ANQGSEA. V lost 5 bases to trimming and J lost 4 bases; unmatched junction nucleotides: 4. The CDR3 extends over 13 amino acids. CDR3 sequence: CSVQGQINEKLFF. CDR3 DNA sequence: TGCAGCGTTCAGGGACAGATTAATGAAAAACTGTTTTTT. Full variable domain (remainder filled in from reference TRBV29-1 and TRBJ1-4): SAVISQKPSRDICQRGTSLTIQCQVDSQVTMMFWYRQQPGQSLTLIATANQGSEATYESGFVIDKFPISRPNLTFSTLTVSNMSPEDSSIYLCSVQGQINEKLFFGSGTQLSVL.